The 17 T cell receptor beta chains listed next were all sequenced from one sample in a study of T cell changes during pregnancy in multiple sclerosis. Produced via immunoSEQ multiplex PCR; TCRdb's table is partial and in-frame only. The sample has 40,000 to 45,000 clones, 80% to 95% seen once. Specimen: CD4+ T cells from peripheral blood mononuclear cells, collected before pregnancy. These receptors came from a female donor with multiple sclerosis, enrolled in a pregnancy study.

This rearrangement joins TRBV19 to TRBJ1-5; no clear D gene. The CDR3 totals 13 residues. The germline V gene has CDR1 LNHDA and CDR2 SQIVND (reference sequence). V lost 3 bases to trimming and J lost 11 bases, with 14 bases between them. CDR3 in DNA: TGTGCCAGTAGTATCGAGGCCCCCCTCACCCAGCATTTT. Translating gives CASSIEAPLTQHF.

This clone was found once. V usage is TRBV6-5 and J usage is TRBJ2-1, with 12 bases aligning to TRBD2. This CDR3 comprises 15 residues. With V trimmed by 5 bases and J by 7 bases, 6 bases remained unmatched. Germline values: CDR1 MNHEY, CDR2 SVGAGI. This CDR3 reads CASSLRTSGTNEQFF. The CDR3 bases are TGTGCCAGCAGTCTTCGGACTAGCGGGACGAATGAGCAGTTCTTC.

The rearrangement links TRBV20-1 to TRBJ1-1; D remains unclear. From germline, CDR1 is DFQATT and CDR2 SNEGSKA (reference sequence). V lost 6 bases and J lost 4, with 9 bases in between. The CDR3 is 11 residues long. The CDR3, as DNA: TGCAGTGCGGAGAGAGGCACTGAAGCTTTCTTT. It translates to CSAERGTEAFF.

This chain links TRBV7-9 with TRBJ2-1; D may be TRBD2 (5 bases). CDR3 size: 15 residues. Germline values: CDR1 SEHNR, CDR2 FQNEAQ (reference sequence). With 5 bases removed from V and 7 bases from J, the gap between germline ends came to 18 bases. In nucleotides, the CDR3 is TGTGCCAGCAGCCGTGCGGAGAAGGGAGTGAATGAGCAGTTCTTC. Translated, it gives CASSRAEKGVNEQFF.

The chain is built from TRBV5-8 and TRBJ1-6; a possible D gene is TRBD1 (5 bases). The CDR3 is made up of 12 amino acids. Germline V gives CDR1 SGHTS, CDR2 YDEGEE. Trimming left V 7 bases short and J 6 bases short, with 8 bases between. CDR3 DNA sequence: TGTGCCAGCCGACAGTTTAATTCACCCCTCCACTTT. The encoded protein is CASRQFNSPLHF.

The sample holds one count of this clone. The chain carries TRBV15 and TRBJ1-4; D unresolved. This CDR3 has 15 amino acids. Germline V gene sequence: CDR1 LNHNV, CDR2 YYDKDF (reference sequence). V lost 0 bases and J 4 bases, leaving 9 bases between the germline ends. CDR3 protein: CATSREGGFNEKLFF. As DNA, the CDR3 is TGTGCCACCAGCAGAGAAGGAGGGTTTAATGAAAAACTGTTTTTT.

This clone was seen a handful of times. The V gene is TRBV18, the J gene TRBJ1-2; 9 bases fit TRBD1. Germline V gives CDR1 KGHSH, CDR2 LQKENI. The CDR3 runs to 13 residues. The V gene end was trimmed by 8 bases and the J gene end by 4 bases; junction bases not matched to a gene: 5. As DNA, the CDR3 is TGTGCCAGCCACGGGACAGGGACCTATGGCTACACCTTC. This codes for CASHGTGTYGYTF.

The genes are TRBV20-1 and TRBJ2-2, with D possibly matching TRBD2 (5 bases). The V end lost 5 bases, the J end lost 7 bases, and 8 bases lay between the germline ends. The CDR3 covers 11 residues. Germline V gene sequence: CDR1 DFQATT, CDR2 SNEGSKA (reference sequence). CDR3 nucleotides: TGCAGTGCTTTACTAGGCGGGGAGCTGTTTTTT. This sequence encodes CSALLGGELFF.

The chain recombines TRBV5-4 with TRBJ1-2; 8 bases fit TRBD1. Germline V CDR1 and CDR2: SGHNT, YYREEE (reference sequence). The junction had 7 bases not matched to a gene; V was cut back by 4 bases and J by 5 bases. This CDR3 comprises 14 residues. This chain's CDR3 is CASSLQGADYGYTF. The CDR3 nucleotides are TGTGCCAGCAGCCTTCAGGGGGCGGATTATGGCTACACCTTC. Combining the CDR3 with reference TRBV5-4 and TRBJ1-2 gives the whole variable domain ETGVTQSPTHLIKTRGQQVTLRCSSQSGHNTVSWYQQALGQGPQFIFQYYREEENGRGNFPPRFSGLQFPNYSSELNVNALELDDSALYLCASSLQGADYGYTFGSGTRLTVV.

Only one count was recorded for this clone. The V call is TRBV10-2, the J call TRBJ1-1, with D hard to call. This CDR3 is 16 amino acids long. V was cut by 0 bases and J by 6 bases, with 17 bases left in between. Germline loops: CDR1 WSHSY, CDR2 SAAADI. The CDR3 is CASSESPRESGAEAFF. The CDR3 DNA reads TGCGCCAGCAGTGAGTCTCCCCGGGAGAGCGGGGCTGAAGCTTTCTTT.

The gene calls are TRBV5-4 and TRBJ1-3; D gene uncertain. V dropped 1 base and J dropped 1 base, with 6 bases sitting between them. The CDR3 loop spans 14 amino acids. Germline V gene lookup returns CDR1 SGHNT and CDR2 YYREEE (reference sequence). CDR3 nucleotides: TGTGCCAGCAGCTTGTTCGGGTCTGGAAACACCATATATTTT. Translated, it gives CASSLFGSGNTIYF.

The CDR3 DNA sequence: TGTGCCAGCAGTTCACCGGGACTAGCGAACTACGAGCAGTACTTC. Translating gives CASSSPGLANYEQYF. The chain links TRBV6-6 to TRBJ2-7, with 10 bases identical to TRBD2. V dropped 4 bases and J dropped 3; count of bases not matched to a gene: 6. Germline CDR1 and CDR2: MNHNY and SVGAGI (reference sequence). This CDR3 region has 15 residues.

The chain carries TRBV7-2 and TRBJ2-3; D may be TRBD1 (6 bases). V shed 2 bases and J shed 1 base, with 13 bases lying between them. Germline CDR1 and CDR2: SGHTA and FQGNSA. This CDR3 region has 16 residues. CDR3 loop: CASSLLGRGGTDTQYF. CDR3 coding DNA: TGTGCCAGCAGCTTATTGGGCAGGGGAGGCACAGATACGCAGTATTTT.

This chain joins TRBV9 and TRBJ2-3; 16 nucleotides line up with TRBD2. Losses at the gene ends were 4 bases for V and 2 bases for J; bases not matched to a gene: 10. In germline, CDR1 is SGDLS, CDR2 YYNGEE. The CDR3 is 19 residues long. The CDR3 protein is CASSPRGLAGGLNTDTQYF. The CDR3 nucleotides read TGTGCCAGCAGCCCTCGGGGACTAGCGGGGGGGCTGAACACAGATACGCAGTATTTT.

V is TRBV18 and J is TRBJ1-2, with TRBD1 identical over 7 bases. CDR3 length: 14 amino acids. V shed 3 bases, J shed 3 bases, and the junction held 4 bases outside the gene matches. Looked up from germline, CDR1 is KGHSH and CDR2 is LQKENI. For the CDR3, the DNA is TGTGCCAGCTCACCGAACAGGGGTTACTATGGCTACACCTTC. Its translation is CASSPNRGYYGYTF.

The rearrangement links TRBV5-1 to TRBJ1-1, with D perhaps matching TRBD1 (6 bases). The CDR3 has 14 residues. V lost 2 bases and J lost 4, with 12 bases in between. Germline lookup yields CDR1 SGHRS and CDR2 YFSETQ. The CDR3 protein is CASSLTGSSTEAFF. CDR3 coding DNA: TGCGCCAGCAGCTTAACAGGGTCTAGCACTGAAGCTTTCTTT. Drawing the rest from reference TRBV5-1 and TRBJ1-1, the complete variable domain is KAGVTQTPRYLIKTRGQQVTLSCSPISGHRSVSWYQQTPGQGLQFLFEYFSETQRNKGNFPGRFSGRQFSNSRSEMNVSTLELGDSALYLCASSLTGSSTEAFFGQGTRLTVV.

The rearrangement uses TRBV10-3 and TRBJ1-1, with no clear D. V was pared by 3 bases and J by 1 base, with 12 bases between. This CDR3 spans 15 amino acids. Germline-derived CDR1 and CDR2 are ENHRY and SYGVKD. CDR3 protein: CAISESSTANTEAFF. The CDR3 DNA is TGTGCCATCAGTGAATCGAGTACAGCGAACACTGAAGCTTTCTTT.